One sample yielded the 29 T cell receptor beta chains listed below, sequenced in a study of T cells in Graves' hyperthyroidism and ophthalmopathy. What was amplified from RNA transcripts were TCR beta CDR3 regions. Initially, a first-round RT-PCR of the TCR CDR3 employed the HTBI primer set. TCRdb independently ran MiXCR on the multiplex PCR reads; one entry per CDR3 protein. This sample carries under 350,000 distinct CDR3 sequences, approximately 17% of them seen once, and the ten largest clones take over 45%. Input material: blood. The receptors derive from a woman aged 55-69 years with Graves' ophthalmopathy.

This clonotype was recorded many times. The chain carries TRBV4-1 and TRBJ2-1, with TRBD2 identical over 8 bases. Germline values: CDR1 MGHRA, CDR2 YSYEKL. Trimming removed 1 base from V and 4 bases from J; junction bases left unmatched: 6. The CDR3 runs 16 residues. DNA of the CDR3: TGCGCCAGCAGCCAAGGACTAGCGAGAAGGTACAATGAGCAGTTCTTC. Residues: CASSQGLARRYNEQFF.

This clonotype occurred many times. The gene calls are TRBV30 and TRBJ1-5; D is unclear. The CDR3 spans 13 residues. From germline, CDR1 is GTSNPN and CDR2 SVGIG (reference sequence). V was clipped by 5 bases and J by 6 bases, with 14 bases between them. The CDR3 DNA reads as TGTGCCTGGGCTGGGGATTTGGGTCAGCCCCAGCATTTT. Encoded protein: CAWAGDLGQPQHF.

This clonotype was found a few times. The J gene is TRBJ1-3, the V gene TRBV6-2 or TRBV6-3; TRBD1 might be the D (6 bases). V shed 5 bases and J shed 2 bases, with 13 bases lying between them. Germline loops: CDR1 MNHEY, CDR2 SVGEGT. The CDR3 runs to 15 residues. CDR3 sequence (DNA): TGTGCCAGCAGTACAGGGTCGCTCACTGGAAACACCATATATTTT. It codes for CASSTGSLTGNTIYF.

This clonotype was recorded at least ten times. The chain links TRBV12-3 or TRBV12-4 to TRBJ1-1; 9 nucleotides line up with TRBD1. CDR3 length: 20 amino acids. V trimming: 4 bases; J trimming: 1 base; junction bases outside the gene matches: 19. CDR3 residues: CASSSRGTGRRYGANTEAFF. CDR3 nucleotides: TGTGCCAGCAGTTCCCGAGGGACAGGGAGACGTTATGGAGCGAACACTGAAGCTTTCTTT.

This clonotype was counted only a few times. The V and J genes are TRBV9 and TRBJ2-2, with 16 positions matching TRBD2. Losses at the gene ends were 4 bases for V and 4 bases for J; bases not matched to a gene: 4. CDR1 is SGDLS, CDR2 YYNGEE, per germline. The CDR3 length is 17 residues. The CDR3 DNA sequence: TGTGCCAGCAGCACAGGGACTAGCGGGAGGGCCACCGGGGAGCTGTTTTTT. Protein product: CASSTGTSGRATGELFF.

The V and J genes are TRBV19 and TRBJ1-5, with 7 bases lining up with TRBD1. V trimming: 2 bases; J trimming: 2 bases; junction bases outside the gene matches: 6. Germline V gene data show CDR1 as LNHDA and CDR2 as SQIVND (reference sequence). This CDR3 spans 16 amino acids. The CDR3 is CASSIPWTGGNQPQHF. For the CDR3, the DNA is TGTGCCAGTAGTATACCCTGGACAGGAGGCAATCAGCCCCAGCATTTT.

The V gene is TRBV5-1, the J gene TRBJ1-3; the match to TRBD1 covers 8 bases. Germline trimming cut 4 bases from V and 8 bases from J; bases unmatched to any gene: 14. The CDR3 is 16 residues long. Germline-derived CDR1 and CDR2 are SGHRS and YFSETQ. The CDR3 DNA reads as TGCGCCAGCAGCCCTCCGGACAGGGAAGGTCTCGACACCATATATTTT. Translation gives CASSPPDREGLDTIYF. Together with reference TRBV5-1 and TRBJ1-3, the CDR3 gives the full variable domain: KAGVTQTPRYLIKTRGQQVTLSCSPISGHRSVSWYQQTPGQGLQFLFEYFSETQRNKGNFPGRFSGRQFSNSRSEMNVSTLELGDSALYLCASSPPDREGLDTIYFGEGSWLTVV.

The CDR3 protein is CASSREPGGLQFF. The CDR3 coding sequence is TGTGCCAGCAGTAGAGAACCCGGGGGTTTGCAGTTCTTC. This chain joins TRBV6-1 and TRBJ2-1; a weak D match, TRBD2 (6 bases). From germline, CDR1 is MNHNS and CDR2 SASEGT. The CDR3 has 13 amino acids. Trimming stripped 5 bases from V and 12 bases from J, with 17 bases between.

Ten or more counts support this clonotype. This chain joins TRBV24-1 and TRBJ2-1; D may match TRBD1 or TRBD2 (6 bases each). V was cut by 1 base and J by 9 bases, with 24 bases left in between. CDR1 is KGHDR, CDR2 SFDVKD, per germline. This CDR3 spans 18 amino acids. CDR3 bases: TGTGCCACCAGTGATTTTAGTCGGGGGACACGGGCCATGGGTGAGCAGTTCTTC. Translation gives CATSDFSRGTRAMGEQFF.

The chain joins TRBV9 to TRBJ1-5; no reliable D call. There are 15 residues in the CDR3. The ends were cut back, 4 bases at V and 6 bases at J, with 17 bases in the middle. Germline CDR1 is SGDLS and CDR2 is YYNGEE. CDR3 in DNA: TGTGCCAGCAGCCGAGGGCCCGGGGAGGGTCAGCCCCAGCATTTT. Translating gives CASSRGPGEGQPQHF. The full variable domain, with the rest looked up from reference TRBV9 and TRBJ1-5, is DSGVTQTPKHLITATGQRVTLRCSPRSGDLSVYWYQQSLDQGLQFLIQYYNGEERAKGNILERFSAQQFPDLHSELNLSSLELGDSALYFCASSRGPGEGQPQHFGDGTRLSIL.

V and J are TRBV18 and TRBJ2-1; D gene unclear. This CDR3 has 13 amino acids. Trimming took 3 bases from V and 6 from J, leaving 9 bases between them. Germline V lookup: CDR1 KGHSH, CDR2 LQKENI. CDR3 in DNA: TGTGCCAGCTCACCGACGACTGTCAATGAGCAGTTCTTC. It is translated as CASSPTTVNEQFF.

At least ten counts were recorded for this clonotype. This chain connects TRBV7-2 to TRBJ1-1; 7 nucleotides line up with TRBD1. Germline values: CDR1 SGHTA, CDR2 FQGNSA. The CDR3 runs to 15 residues. Trimming took 5 bases from V and 6 from J; bases not matched to a gene: 12. The CDR3 reads CASSDGTARRSEAFF. In nucleotides, the CDR3 is TGTGCCAGCAGCGACGGGACAGCCCGCCGCTCTGAAGCTTTCTTT.

This clonotype was detected ten times or more. This chain links TRBV9 with TRBJ1-1; D not resolved. Trimming cost V 0 bases and J 1 base, with 10 bases left between them. The CDR3 loop spans 15 amino acids. Germline values: CDR1 SGDLS, CDR2 YYNGEE. The CDR3 here is CASSVGPFANTEAFF. Here the CDR3 DNA reads TGTGCCAGCAGCGTAGGTCCGTTCGCGAACACTGAAGCTTTCTTT. The variable domain in full, with the rest retrieved from reference TRBV9 and TRBJ1-1, is DSGVTQTPKHLITATGQRVTLRCSPRSGDLSVYWYQQSLDQGLQFLIQYYNGEERAKGNILERFSAQQFPDLHSELNLSSLELGDSALYFCASSVGPFANTEAFFGQGTRLTVV.

This clonotype was found many times. The chain joins TRBV12-3 or TRBV12-4 to TRBJ1-1; no firm D call. This CDR3 has 15 amino acids. The V and J ends lost 6 bases and 6 bases respectively, with 20 bases between them. CDR3 DNA sequence: TGTGCCAGCAGCGAAAGGCGTTCACGGAAGGCTGAAGCTTTCTTT. Translated: CASSERRSRKAEAFF.

This clonotype was detected many times. Here the CDR3 reads CASSLQVTHYGYTF. CDR3 DNA: TGTGCCAGCAGTCTACAAGTAACGCACTATGGCTACACCTTC. The chain joins TRBV12-3 or TRBV12-4 to TRBJ1-2; D is uncertain. Trimming took off 5 bases at V and 3 bases at J, with 13 bases between the two ends. The CDR3 has 14 amino acids.

This clonotype was seen a few times. The V gene is TRBV19, the J gene TRBJ2-2; D may match TRBD1 or TRBD2 (6 bases each). V lost 7 bases and J lost 1, with 19 bases in between. The CDR3 consists of 17 residues. Germline loops: CDR1 LNHDA, CDR2 SQIVND (reference sequence). CDR3 bases: TGTGCCAGTAAGCGTCGGGGGCGCTTCCTGAACACCGGGGAGCTGTTTTTT. Its translation: CASKRRGRFLNTGELFF.

Notes on this clonotype: Being one base from a much bigger clone, this may be a read error. The CDR3 sequence is CASSLRGRGADMQYF. For the CDR3, the DNA is TGTGCCAGCAGCTTACGCGGGAGAGGGGCAGATATGCAGTATTTT. The chain couples TRBV7-3 to TRBJ2-3, with 7 bases matching TRBD2. CDR3 length: 15 amino acids. Germline values: CDR1 SGHTA, CDR2 FQGTGA.

The V call is TRBV5-1, the J call TRBJ2-7, with a possible D match to TRBD2 (6 bases). CDR1 and CDR2 (germline): SGHRS, YFSETQ. V lost 0 bases to trimming and J lost 5 bases, with 12 bases between them. This CDR3 region has 14 residues. The CDR3 region is CASSLEARGHEQYF. For the CDR3, the DNA is TGCGCCAGCAGCTTGGAAGCGCGGGGCCACGAGCAGTACTTC.

To note about this clonotype: It may be a read error: a sequence one base away is much more abundant. This rearrangement joins TRBV6-1 to TRBJ1-2; no clear D. The ends were cut back, 2 bases at V and 4 bases at J, with 11 bases in the middle. CDR3 length: 14 amino acids. Germline assignment: CDR1 MNHNS and CDR2 SASEGT. The CDR3 sequence: CASSEIVGPYGYTF. The CDR3 coding sequence is TGTGCCAGCAGTGAAATTGTGGGCCCCTATGGCTACACCTTC.

The chain recombines TRBV5-4 with TRBJ2-4; tentatively, D is TRBD1 (6 bases). Trimming stripped 2 bases from V and 4 bases from J, with 13 bases between. In germline, CDR1 is SGHNT, CDR2 YYREEE (reference sequence). CDR3 length equals 15 residues. This CDR3 reads CASSLHPGQKNIQYF. The CDR3 DNA follows: TGTGCCAGCAGCTTACATCCGGGACAAAAAAACATTCAGTACTTC.

The count of this clonotype is one. A much larger clone differs by one base, so this may be a read error. The V gene is TRBV4-3, the J gene TRBJ1-2; D unresolved. This CDR3 is 13 amino acids long. The germline CDR1 and CDR2 sequences are LGHNA and YSLEER. CDR3 coding DNA: TGCGTCAGCAGCCAAGAAATGGAAATAGGGTACACCTTC. As protein: CVSSQEMEIGYTF.

This clonotype was observed a few times. A much larger clone differs from this one at a single base, so this may be a read error. The chain has TRBV11-1 and TRBJ2-1; D is uncertain. The germline gives CDR1 SGHAT, CDR2 FQDESV (reference sequence). This CDR3 contains 11 residues. This CDR3 is CAGSLDNEQFF. The CDR3 bases are TGTGCCGGCAGCCTCGACAATGAGCAGTTCTTC.

This clonotype has more than one count but fewer than ten. The CDR3 is CASSFGPTGIYSPLHF. The DNA for the CDR3 is TGTGCCAGCAGTTTTGGACCGACAGGGATCTATTCACCCCTCCACTTT. This chain links TRBV6-2 or TRBV6-3 with TRBJ1-6; 7 nucleotides align to TRBD1. The germline V gene encodes CDR1 MNHEY and CDR2 SVGEGT. The CDR3 runs 16 residues. Trimming took 4 bases from V and 8 from J; bases not matched to a gene: 11.

This clonotype came up many times. V and J are TRBV11-2 and TRBJ1-1; no reliable D call. Germline-derived CDR1 and CDR2 are SGHAT and FQNNGV. The CDR3 has 15 residues. With 4 bases removed from V and 5 bases from J, the gap between germline ends came to 17 bases. CDR3 protein: CASSSIRRLETEAFF. The CDR3 bases are TGTGCCAGCAGCTCAATCAGACGGCTAGAAACTGAAGCTTTCTTT.

This clonotype appeared many times. The chain couples TRBV6-2 or TRBV6-3 to TRBJ1-2; the D gene is possibly TRBD1 (6 bases). The germline gives CDR1 MNHEY, CDR2 SVGEGT. V lost 8 bases to trimming and J lost 8 bases, with 18 bases between them. The CDR3 totals 13 residues. Here the CDR3 reads CASARGSLLGYTF. In DNA form, the CDR3 reads TGTGCCAGCGCAAGGGGGTCCCTTCTGGGCTACACCTTC.

This sequence joins TRBV6-2 or TRBV6-3 and TRBJ1-1; 9 bases map to TRBD1. The CDR3 extends over 17 amino acids. With V trimmed by 6 bases and J by 4 bases, 15 bases remained unmatched. Germline V CDR1 and CDR2: MNHEY, SVGEGT. The CDR3 protein is CASREPGQGTWTTEAFF. The DNA of the CDR3 is TGTGCCAGCAGAGAGCCGGGACAGGGAACGTGGACCACTGAAGCTTTCTTT.

This clonotype was detected a few times. This sequence joins TRBV5-1 and TRBJ2-3; either TRBD1 or TRBD2 may supply D (5 bases each). The germline V gene has CDR1 SGHRS and CDR2 YFSETQ. The CDR3 contains 15 residues. Trimming took off 0 bases at V and 1 base at J, with 9 bases between the two ends. In nucleotides, the CDR3 is TGCGCCAGCAGCTTGGGGGACGGACGCACAGATACGCAGTATTTT. Translated, it gives CASSLGDGRTDTQYF.

This clonotype was counted many times. The chain employs TRBV27 and TRBJ2-7; no clear D. Germline V CDR1 and CDR2: MNHEY, SMNVEV (reference sequence). V was cut by 2 bases and J by 6 bases, with 11 bases left in between. The CDR3 loop spans 13 amino acids. In DNA, the CDR3 is TGTGCCAGCAGTTTACGCCGTCTGGGCGAGCAGTACTTC. Protein: CASSLRRLGEQYF.

The genes are TRBV14 and TRBJ2-1; D possibly matches TRBD1 or TRBD2 (5 bases each). Germline V gene data show CDR1 as SGHDN and CDR2 as FVKESK. Trimming cost V 2 bases and J 9 bases, with 11 bases left between them. The CDR3 consists of 13 residues. CDR3 in DNA: TGTGCCAGCAGCCAATCGGGGCCCGGTGAGCAGTTCTTC. Protein sequence: CASSQSGPGEQFF.